Presented here are 19 T cell receptor beta chains from one specimen sequenced in a study of blood T cells in healthy people across ages. Next came a second PCR, run for about 7 to 11 cycles, which used a sample-barcoded 5' primer along with a J-beta primer mix. MiXCR was run by TCRdb on the 5' RACE reads, yielding one entry per CDR3 protein. The sample lists some 550,000 distinct CDR3 sequences; 40% to 50% were seen once. Specimen: blood. The source of these receptors is a man older than 75 in good health.

This clonotype was counted a few times. This chain uses TRBV20-1 with TRBJ2-1; possibly TRBD1 for D (5 bases). Trimming took 5 bases from V and 0 from J, leaving 14 bases between them. This CDR3 spans 15 amino acids. Germline loops: CDR1 DFQATT, CDR2 SNEGSKA (reference sequence). This CDR3 reads CSAGSGWVSYNEQFF. DNA of the CDR3: TGCAGTGCTGGATCAGGGTGGGTCTCCTACAATGAGCAGTTCTTC.

The V gene is TRBV11-2, the J gene TRBJ2-1; D gene unclear. Looked up from germline, CDR1 is SGHAT and CDR2 is FQNNGV. V was cut by 5 bases and J by 5 bases, with 16 bases left in between. The CDR3 spans 15 residues. CDR3 loop: CASSPLTTRNNEQFF. The CDR3 nucleotides are TGTGCCAGCAGCCCGTTAACCACACGGAACAATGAGCAGTTCTTC.

This clonotype was seen only a few times. The rearrangement links TRBV12-3 or TRBV12-4 to TRBJ1-2; D is unclear. The CDR3 runs 13 residues. The V and J ends lost 1 base and 8 bases respectively, with 11 bases between them. The CDR3 here is CASSLGEAWGYTF. In DNA form, the CDR3 reads TGTGCCAGCAGTTTAGGAGAAGCCTGGGGCTACACCTTC.

The CDR3 DNA reads TGCAGCGTTGATCCGGGACAGTATGGCTACACCTTC. Translated, it gives CSVDPGQYGYTF. This chain uses TRBV29-1 with TRBJ1-2; 7 nucleotides agree with TRBD1. The V gene end was trimmed by 3 bases and the J gene end by 5 bases; junction bases not matched to a gene: 3. Germline assignment: CDR1 SQVTM and CDR2 ANQGSEA. This CDR3 has 12 amino acids.

In this sample, this clonotype turned up a few times. V gene TRBV5-1 combines with J gene TRBJ2-7; 8 bases line up with TRBD1. From germline, CDR1 is SGHRS and CDR2 YFSETQ. This CDR3 is 14 amino acids long. The trim removed 4 bases at V and 2 bases at J, leaving 5 bases unmatched. The CDR3 spells CASSAKGQAYEQYF. The CDR3 DNA is TGCGCCAGCAGCGCTAAGGGACAGGCCTACGAGCAGTACTTC.

The chain employs TRBV5-1 and TRBJ2-5, with 10 bases fitting TRBD1. Gene TRBJ2-7 matches the end of the DNA better, so the J call may be wrong. This CDR3 has 14 amino acids. Germline V gives CDR1 SGHRS, CDR2 YFSETQ. This CDR3 is CASSVGTGDGEQYF. In nucleotides, the CDR3 is TGCGCCAGCAGCGTAGGGACAGGGGATGGCGAGCAGTACTTC.

This chain links TRBV29-1 with TRBJ1-1; 10 bases line up with TRBD1. The CDR3 sequence is 13 residues long. In germline, CDR1 is SQVTM, CDR2 ANQGSEA. The V gene end was trimmed by 7 bases and the J gene end by 3 bases; junction bases not matched to a gene: 5. As DNA, the CDR3 is TGCAGCGCAAGGACAGGGGGATACACTGAAGCTTTCTTT. It translates to CSARTGGYTEAFF. Filled out from reference TRBV29-1 and TRBJ1-1, the complete variable domain reads SAVISQKPSRDICQRGTSLTIQCQVDSQVTMMFWYRQQPGQSLTLIATANQGSEATYESGFVIDKFPISRPNLTFSTLTVSNMSPEDSSIYLCSARTGGYTEAFFGQGTRLTVV.

The rearrangement joins TRBV6-6 to TRBJ2-3; D may be TRBD2 (5 bases). The V and J ends lost 8 bases and 8 bases respectively, with 14 bases between them. The CDR3 length is 12 residues. CDR1 and CDR2 (germline): MNHNY, SVGAGI (reference sequence). CDR3 sequence reads: CASGSSRGTQYF. Written as DNA, the CDR3 is TGTGCCAGCGGGTCTAGCCGCGGTACGCAGTATTTT.

The chain couples TRBV5-1 to TRBJ2-5; D gene uncertain. The CDR3 runs to 14 residues. CDR1 is SGHRS, CDR2 YFSETQ, per germline. V was trimmed by 1 base and J by 1 base, leaving 8 bases between them. Written as DNA, the CDR3 is TGCGCCAGCAGCTTGCAAGCGATCCAAGAGACCCAGTACTTC. Residues: CASSLQAIQETQYF.

Only a few counts were recorded for this clonotype. The chain employs TRBV7-3 and TRBJ2-7; D remains ambiguous. The V and J ends lost 3 bases and 0 bases respectively, with 12 bases between them. Germline CDR1 and CDR2: SGHTA and FQGTGA. The CDR3 is 15 residues long. This CDR3 is CASSFRLGSSYEQYF. Here the CDR3 DNA reads TGTGCCAGCAGCTTCCGTTTAGGCAGCTCCTACGAGCAGTACTTC.

This clonotype was seen a handful of times. This chain joins TRBV20-1 and TRBJ2-1; D is possibly TRBD1 (5 bases). Germline CDR1 DFQATT, CDR2 SNEGSKA (reference sequence). With 2 bases removed from V and 10 bases from J, the gap between germline ends came to 9 bases. The CDR3 has 11 amino acids. CDR3 region: CSARRGREQFF. CDR3 nucleotide sequence: TGCAGTGCTAGAAGGGGTCGCGAGCAGTTCTTC.

The chain recombines TRBV29-1 with TRBJ2-1; a possible D gene is TRBD2 (6 bases). The CDR3 loop spans 12 amino acids. The V end lost 6 bases, the J end lost 8 bases, and 14 bases lay between the germline ends. Germline V gene data show CDR1 as SQVTM and CDR2 as ANQGSEA. In nucleotides, the CDR3 is TGCAGCGTCCGGGAGACAGCTGATGAGCAGTTCTTC. This gives the protein CSVRETADEQFF.

The chain carries TRBV7-3 and TRBJ2-1; the match to TRBD2 covers 8 bases. Unmatched junction bases numbered 12, after V lost 3 bases and J lost 5 bases. The CDR3 runs to 17 residues. CDR1 is SGHTA, CDR2 FQGTGA, per germline. CDR3 coding DNA: TGTGCCAGCAGCTTTCGGGGGGGAGGAGGGCGGAACAATGAGCAGTTCTTC. Translation: CASSFRGGGGRNNEQFF.

The rearrangement links TRBV3-1 to TRBJ2-1; 7 bases are a match to TRBD1. CDR3 length equals 15 residues. V shed 4 bases, J shed 3 bases, and the junction held 6 bases outside the gene matches. Germline V CDR1 and CDR2: LGHDT, YNNKEL (reference sequence). The CDR3 is CASSPNRDSYNEQFF. The CDR3, as DNA: TGTGCCAGCAGCCCCAACCGGGACAGCTACAATGAGCAGTTCTTC.

This clonotype has just a few counts. The chain links TRBV11-1 to TRBJ1-1; 10 nucleotides align to TRBD1. Germline V gives CDR1 SGHAT, CDR2 FQDESV (reference sequence). This CDR3 contains 14 residues. Trimming took 5 bases from V and 4 from J; bases not matched to a gene: 4. The CDR3 is CASSKTGGFTEAFF. As DNA, the CDR3 is TGTGCCAGCAGCAAGACAGGGGGCTTCACTGAAGCTTTCTTT.

This clonotype was observed a single time. This chain joins TRBV20-1 and TRBJ1-2; TRBD1 aligns across 9 bases. Germline trimming cut 5 bases from V and 4 bases from J; bases unmatched to any gene: 8. Germline lookup yields CDR1 DFQATT and CDR2 SNEGSKA (reference sequence). The CDR3 is 14 amino acids. The CDR3 is CSASRDRDSYGYTF. The CDR3 DNA follows: TGCAGTGCTTCCCGGGACAGGGACAGCTATGGCTACACCTTC.

This chain connects TRBV10-3 to TRBJ1-2; D remains unclear. V was pared by 3 bases and J by 10 bases, with 15 bases between. CDR1 and CDR2 (germline): ENHRY, SYGVKD. This CDR3 has 13 amino acids. The CDR3 protein is CAISENTEWDYTF. For the CDR3, the DNA is TGTGCCATCAGTGAAAATACGGAGTGGGACTACACCTTC.

The genes are TRBV14 and TRBJ2-1; 14 bases fit TRBD2. The V gene's germline CDR1 is SGHDN and CDR2 FVKESK. V lost 0 bases, J lost 0 bases, and 4 bases stayed unmatched. The CDR3 length is 19 residues. As DNA, the CDR3 is TGTGCCAGCAGCCAAGAGGGACTAGCGGGGGCCTCCTCCTACAATGAGCAGTTCTTC. It specifies CASSQEGLAGASSYNEQFF.

This clonotype was picked up many times. The chain carries TRBV12-3 or TRBV12-4 and TRBJ1-4; D possibly corresponds to TRBD1 (5 bases). Trimming took 7 bases from V and 6 from J, leaving 15 bases between them. The CDR3 totals 14 residues. CDR3 DNA sequence: TGTGCCAGCACCTTGGAGGGGCATTATGAAAAACTGTTTTTT. This codes for CASTLEGHYEKLFF.